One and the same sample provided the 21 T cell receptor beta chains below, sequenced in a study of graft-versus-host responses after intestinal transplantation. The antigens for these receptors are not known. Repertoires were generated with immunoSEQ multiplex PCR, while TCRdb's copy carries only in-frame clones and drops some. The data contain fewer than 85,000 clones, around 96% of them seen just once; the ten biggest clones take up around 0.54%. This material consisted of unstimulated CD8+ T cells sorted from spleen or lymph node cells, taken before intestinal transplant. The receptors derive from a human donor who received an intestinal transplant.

The CDR3 sequence is CASSYEGNEQYF. As DNA, the CDR3 is TGTGCCAGCAGTTACGAAGGGAACGAGCAGTACTTC. The V gene is TRBV6-5, the J gene TRBJ2-7; unclear D gene. From germline, CDR1 is MNHEY and CDR2 SVGAGI. There are 12 residues in the CDR3. Between the trimmed V and J ends, which lost 2 bases and 5 bases, there was a span of 7 bases.

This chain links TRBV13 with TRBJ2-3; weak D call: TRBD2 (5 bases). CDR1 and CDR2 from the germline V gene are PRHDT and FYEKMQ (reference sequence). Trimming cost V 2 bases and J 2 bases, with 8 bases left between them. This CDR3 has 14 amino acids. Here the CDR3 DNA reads TGTGCCAGCAGCTTAACGGGATACACAGATACGCAGTATTTT. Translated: CASSLTGYTDTQYF.

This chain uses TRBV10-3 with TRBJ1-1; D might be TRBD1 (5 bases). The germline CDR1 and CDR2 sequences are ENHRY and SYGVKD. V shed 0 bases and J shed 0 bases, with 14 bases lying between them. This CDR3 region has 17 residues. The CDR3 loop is CAISESYGARVNTEAFF. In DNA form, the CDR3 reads TGTGCCATCAGTGAGTCGTATGGGGCTAGGGTGAACACTGAAGCTTTCTTT.

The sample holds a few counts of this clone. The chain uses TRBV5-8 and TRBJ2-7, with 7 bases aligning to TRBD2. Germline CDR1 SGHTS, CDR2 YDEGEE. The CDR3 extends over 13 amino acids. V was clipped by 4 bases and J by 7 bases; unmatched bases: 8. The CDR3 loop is CASSPTAGGEQYF. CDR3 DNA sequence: TGTGCCAGCAGCCCAACAGCCGGGGGGGAGCAGTACTTC.

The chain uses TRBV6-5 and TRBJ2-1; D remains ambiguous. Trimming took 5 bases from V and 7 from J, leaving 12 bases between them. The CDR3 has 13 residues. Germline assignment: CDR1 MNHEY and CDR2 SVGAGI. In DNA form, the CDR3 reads TGTGCCAGCAGTCCCCTTTTCGGAAATGAGCAGTTCTTC. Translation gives CASSPLFGNEQFF.

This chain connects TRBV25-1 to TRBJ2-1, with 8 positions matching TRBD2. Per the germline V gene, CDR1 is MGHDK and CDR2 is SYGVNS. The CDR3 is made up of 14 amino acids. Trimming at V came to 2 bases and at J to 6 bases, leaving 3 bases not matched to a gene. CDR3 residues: CASSEISGSNEQFF. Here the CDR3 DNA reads TGTGCCAGCAGTGAAATCAGCGGGAGCAATGAGCAGTTCTTC.

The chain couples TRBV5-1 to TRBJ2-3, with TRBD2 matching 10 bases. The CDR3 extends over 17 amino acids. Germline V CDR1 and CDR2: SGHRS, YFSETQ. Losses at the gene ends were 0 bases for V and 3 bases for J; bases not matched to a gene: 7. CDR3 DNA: TGCGCCAGCAGCTTGGCTAGCGGGAGCCTGGGGACAGATACGCAGTATTTT. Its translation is CASSLASGSLGTDTQYF. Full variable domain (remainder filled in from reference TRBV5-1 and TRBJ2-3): KAGVTQTPRYLIKTRGQQVTLSCSPISGHRSVSWYQQTPGQGLQFLFEYFSETQRNKGNFPGRFSGRQFSNSRSEMNVSTLELGDSALYLCASSLASGSLGTDTQYFGPGTRLTVL.

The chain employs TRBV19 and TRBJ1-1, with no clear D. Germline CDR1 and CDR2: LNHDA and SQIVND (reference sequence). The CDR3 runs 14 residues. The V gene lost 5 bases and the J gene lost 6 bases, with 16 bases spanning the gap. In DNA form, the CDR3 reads TGTGCCAGTAGTCCGGGCCCCCTCAGCGCTGAAGCTTTCTTT. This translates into CASSPGPLSAEAFF.

CDR3 sequence reads: CASSLGVSNQPQHF. The CDR3 DNA is TGTGCCAGCAGCTTAGGAGTTAGCAATCAGCCCCAGCATTTT. The chain has TRBV7-9 and TRBJ1-5, with D unclear. Germline V lookup: CDR1 SEHNR, CDR2 FQNEAQ (reference sequence). Trimming removed 1 base from V and 0 bases from J, with 4 bases in between. The CDR3 runs to 14 residues.

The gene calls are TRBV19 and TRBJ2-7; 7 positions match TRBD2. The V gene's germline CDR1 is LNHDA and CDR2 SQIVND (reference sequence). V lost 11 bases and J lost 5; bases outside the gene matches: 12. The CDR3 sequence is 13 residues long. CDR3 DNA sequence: TGTGCCGCAGGAACCGAGGGAGGGGACGAGCAGTACTTC. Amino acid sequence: CAAGTEGGDEQYF.

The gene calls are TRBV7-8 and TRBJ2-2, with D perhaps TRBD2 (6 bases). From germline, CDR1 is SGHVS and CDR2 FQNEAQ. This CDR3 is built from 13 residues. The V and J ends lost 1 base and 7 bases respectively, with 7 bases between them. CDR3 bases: TGTGCCAGCAGCTTAGGGGGGGACGGGGAGCTGTTTTTT. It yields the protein CASSLGGDGELFF.

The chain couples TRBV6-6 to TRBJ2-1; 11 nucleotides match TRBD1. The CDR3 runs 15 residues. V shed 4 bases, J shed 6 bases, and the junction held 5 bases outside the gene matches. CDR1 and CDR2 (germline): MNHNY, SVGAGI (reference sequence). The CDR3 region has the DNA TGTGCCAGCAGTTCCTCCGGGACAGGGGGCAATGAGCAGTTCTTC. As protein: CASSSSGTGGNEQFF.

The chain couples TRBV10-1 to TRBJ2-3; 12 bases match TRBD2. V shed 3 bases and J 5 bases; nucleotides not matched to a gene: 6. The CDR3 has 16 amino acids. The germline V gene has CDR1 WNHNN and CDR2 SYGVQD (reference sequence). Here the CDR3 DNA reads TGCGCCAGCAGTGATTCTAGCGGGAGGGTAGGAGATACGCAGTATTTT. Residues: CASSDSSGRVGDTQYF.

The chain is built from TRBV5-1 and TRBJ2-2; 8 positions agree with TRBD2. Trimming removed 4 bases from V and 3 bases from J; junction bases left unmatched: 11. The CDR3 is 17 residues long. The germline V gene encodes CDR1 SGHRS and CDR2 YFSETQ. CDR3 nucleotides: TGCGCCAGCAGCACCCCAGCGGGAGAGATCGACACCGGGGAGCTGTTTTTT. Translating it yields CASSTPAGEIDTGELFF.

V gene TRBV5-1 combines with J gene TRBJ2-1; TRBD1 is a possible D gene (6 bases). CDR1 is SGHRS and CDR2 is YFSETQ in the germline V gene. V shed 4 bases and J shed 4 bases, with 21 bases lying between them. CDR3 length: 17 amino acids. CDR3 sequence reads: CASSLSQGKPPYNEQFF. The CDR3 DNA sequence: TGCGCCAGCAGCCTCTCACAGGGTAAGCCCCCATACAATGAGCAGTTCTTC. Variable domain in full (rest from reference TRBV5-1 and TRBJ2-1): KAGVTQTPRYLIKTRGQQVTLSCSPISGHRSVSWYQQTPGQGLQFLFEYFSETQRNKGNFPGRFSGRQFSNSRSEMNVSTLELGDSALYLCASSLSQGKPPYNEQFFGPGTRLTVL.

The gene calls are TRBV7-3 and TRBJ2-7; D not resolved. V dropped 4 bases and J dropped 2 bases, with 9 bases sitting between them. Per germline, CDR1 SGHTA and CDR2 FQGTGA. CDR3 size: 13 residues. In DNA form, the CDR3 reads TGTGCCAGCAGCTCACCGGGCCCCTACGAGCAGTACTTC. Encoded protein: CASSSPGPYEQYF.

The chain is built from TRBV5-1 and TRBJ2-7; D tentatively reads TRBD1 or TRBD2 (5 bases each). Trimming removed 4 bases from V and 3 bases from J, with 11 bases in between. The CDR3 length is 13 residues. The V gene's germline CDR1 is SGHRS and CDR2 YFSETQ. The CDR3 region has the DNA TGCGCCAGCAGCCCCGGGGCAGTCTACGAGCAGTACTTC. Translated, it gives CASSPGAVYEQYF.

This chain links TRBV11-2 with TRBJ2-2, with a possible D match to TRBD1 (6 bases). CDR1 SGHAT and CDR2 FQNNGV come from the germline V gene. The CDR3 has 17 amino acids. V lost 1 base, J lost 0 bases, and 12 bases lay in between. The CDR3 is CASSLGTGTTNTGELFF. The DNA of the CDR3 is TGTGCCAGCAGCTTAGGCACCGGGACAACGAACACCGGGGAGCTGTTTTTT.

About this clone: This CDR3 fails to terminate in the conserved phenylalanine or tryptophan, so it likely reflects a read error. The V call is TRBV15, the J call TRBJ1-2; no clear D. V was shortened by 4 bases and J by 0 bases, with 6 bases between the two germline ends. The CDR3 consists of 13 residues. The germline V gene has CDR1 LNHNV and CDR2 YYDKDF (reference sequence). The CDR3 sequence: CATSTRANYGYTS. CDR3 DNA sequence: TGTGCCACCAGCACTCGGGCTAACTATGGCTACACCTCC.

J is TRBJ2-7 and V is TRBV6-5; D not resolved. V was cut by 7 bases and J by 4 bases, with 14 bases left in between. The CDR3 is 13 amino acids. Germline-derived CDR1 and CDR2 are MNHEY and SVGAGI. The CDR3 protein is CASTPSFWYEQYF. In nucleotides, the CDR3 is TGTGCCAGCACGCCCAGTTTCTGGTACGAGCAGTACTTC.

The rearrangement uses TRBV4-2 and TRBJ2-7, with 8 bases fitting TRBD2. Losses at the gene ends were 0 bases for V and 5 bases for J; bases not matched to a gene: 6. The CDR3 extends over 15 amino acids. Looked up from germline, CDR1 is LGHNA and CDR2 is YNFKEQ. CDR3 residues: CASSQESGSRNEQYF. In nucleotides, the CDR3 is TGTGCCAGCAGCCAAGAGAGCGGGAGCAGAAACGAGCAGTACTTC.